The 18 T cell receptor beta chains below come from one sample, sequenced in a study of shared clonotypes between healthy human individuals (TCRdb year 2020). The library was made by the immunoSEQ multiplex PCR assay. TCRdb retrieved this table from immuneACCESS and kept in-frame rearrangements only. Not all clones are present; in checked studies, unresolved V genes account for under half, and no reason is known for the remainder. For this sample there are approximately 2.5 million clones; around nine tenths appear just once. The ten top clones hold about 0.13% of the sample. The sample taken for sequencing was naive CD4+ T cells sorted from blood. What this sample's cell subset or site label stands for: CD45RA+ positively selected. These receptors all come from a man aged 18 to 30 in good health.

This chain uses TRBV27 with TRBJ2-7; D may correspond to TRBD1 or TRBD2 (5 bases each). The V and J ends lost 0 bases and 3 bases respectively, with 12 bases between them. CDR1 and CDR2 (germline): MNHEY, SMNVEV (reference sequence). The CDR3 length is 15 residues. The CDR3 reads CASSLSSGAHYEQYF. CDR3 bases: TGTGCCAGCAGTTTATCATCCGGGGCCCACTACGAGCAGTACTTC.

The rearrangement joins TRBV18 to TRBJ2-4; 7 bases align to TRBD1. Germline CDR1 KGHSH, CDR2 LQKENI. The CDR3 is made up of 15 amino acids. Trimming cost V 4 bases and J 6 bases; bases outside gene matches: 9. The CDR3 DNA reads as TGTGCCAGCTCACAGGGGGCTGGGGGCTTAAACATTCAGTACTTC. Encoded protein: CASSQGAGGLNIQYF.

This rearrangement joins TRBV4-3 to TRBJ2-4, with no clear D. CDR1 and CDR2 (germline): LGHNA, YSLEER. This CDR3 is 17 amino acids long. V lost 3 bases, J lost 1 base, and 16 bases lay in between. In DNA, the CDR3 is TGCGCCAGCAGCCAGACACCTGGCACCGGGGCCAAAAACATTCAGTACTTC. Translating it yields CASSQTPGTGAKNIQYF.

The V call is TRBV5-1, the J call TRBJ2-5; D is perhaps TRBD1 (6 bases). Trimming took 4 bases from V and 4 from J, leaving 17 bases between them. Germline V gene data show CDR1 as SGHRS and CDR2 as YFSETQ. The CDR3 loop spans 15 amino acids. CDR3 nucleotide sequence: TGCGCCAGCAGCCGATTACCAGGGGTGGGAGAGACCCAGTACTTC. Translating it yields CASSRLPGVGETQYF.

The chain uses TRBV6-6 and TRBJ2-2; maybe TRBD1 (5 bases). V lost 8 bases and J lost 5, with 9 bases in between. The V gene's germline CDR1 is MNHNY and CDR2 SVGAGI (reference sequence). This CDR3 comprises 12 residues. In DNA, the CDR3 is TGTGCCAGCGCAGGGCATACCGGGGAGCTGTTTTTT. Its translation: CASAGHTGELFF.

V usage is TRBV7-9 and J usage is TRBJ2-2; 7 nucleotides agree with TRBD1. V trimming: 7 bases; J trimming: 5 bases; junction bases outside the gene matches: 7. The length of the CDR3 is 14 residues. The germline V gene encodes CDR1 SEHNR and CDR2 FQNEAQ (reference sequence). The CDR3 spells CASTRQGATGELFF. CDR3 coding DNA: TGTGCCAGCACCCGACAGGGAGCGACCGGGGAGCTGTTTTTT.

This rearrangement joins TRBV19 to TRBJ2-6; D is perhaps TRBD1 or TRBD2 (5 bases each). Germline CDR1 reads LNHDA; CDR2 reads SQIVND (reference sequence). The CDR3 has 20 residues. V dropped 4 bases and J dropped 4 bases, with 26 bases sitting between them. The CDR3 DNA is TGTGCCAGTAGTAGGGCCGGGTGGGGGACGGACCGTCAGGGGGCCAACGTCCTGACTTTC. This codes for CASSRAGWGTDRQGANVLTF.

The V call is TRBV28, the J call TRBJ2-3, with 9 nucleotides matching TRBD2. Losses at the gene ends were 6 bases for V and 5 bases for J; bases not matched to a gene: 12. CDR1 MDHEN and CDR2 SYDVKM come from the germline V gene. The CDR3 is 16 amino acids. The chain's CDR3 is CASSSPRAGGGDTQYF. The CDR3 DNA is TGTGCCAGCAGCTCCCCCCGGGCGGGGGGGGGAGATACGCAGTATTTT. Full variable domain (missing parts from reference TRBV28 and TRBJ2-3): DVKVTQSSRYLVKRTGEKVFLECVQDMDHENMFWYRQDPGLGLRLIYFSYDVKMKEKGDIPEGYSVSREKKERFSLILESASTNQTSMYLCASSSPRAGGGDTQYFGPGTRLTVL.

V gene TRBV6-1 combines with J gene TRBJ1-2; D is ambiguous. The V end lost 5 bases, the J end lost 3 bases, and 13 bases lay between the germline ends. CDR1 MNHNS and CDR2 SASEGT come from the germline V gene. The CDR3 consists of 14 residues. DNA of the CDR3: TGTGCCAGCAGTCCTCCCTTGAGGGACTATGGCTACACCTTC. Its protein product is CASSPPLRDYGYTF.

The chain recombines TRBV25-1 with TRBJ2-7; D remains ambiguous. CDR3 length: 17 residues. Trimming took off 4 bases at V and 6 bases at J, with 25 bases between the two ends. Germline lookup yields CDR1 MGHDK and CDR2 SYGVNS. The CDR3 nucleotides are TGTGCCAGCAGTGGGTACCAACCCCGGGCCGACAATTCCGAGCAGTACTTC. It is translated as CASSGYQPRADNSEQYF.

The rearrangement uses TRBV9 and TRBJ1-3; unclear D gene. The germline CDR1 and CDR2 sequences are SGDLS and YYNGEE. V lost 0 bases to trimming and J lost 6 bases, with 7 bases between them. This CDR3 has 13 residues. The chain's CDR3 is CASSVEGENTIYF. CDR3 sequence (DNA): TGTGCCAGCAGCGTAGAGGGAGAAAACACCATATATTTT.

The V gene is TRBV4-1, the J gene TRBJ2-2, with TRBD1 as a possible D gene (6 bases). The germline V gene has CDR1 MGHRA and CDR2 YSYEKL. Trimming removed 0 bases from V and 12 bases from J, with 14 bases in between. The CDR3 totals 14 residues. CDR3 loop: CASSQDPTGPKLFF. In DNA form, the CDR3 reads TGCGCCAGCAGCCAAGATCCGACAGGCCCAAAGCTGTTTTTT.

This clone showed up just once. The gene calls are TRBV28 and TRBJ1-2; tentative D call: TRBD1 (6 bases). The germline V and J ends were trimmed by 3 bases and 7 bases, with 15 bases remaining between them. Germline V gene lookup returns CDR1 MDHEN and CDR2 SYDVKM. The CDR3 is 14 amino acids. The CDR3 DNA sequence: TGTGCCAGCAGTTTCGGGGGGCAAGGTGGTGGCTACACCTTC. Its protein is CASSFGGQGGGYTF.

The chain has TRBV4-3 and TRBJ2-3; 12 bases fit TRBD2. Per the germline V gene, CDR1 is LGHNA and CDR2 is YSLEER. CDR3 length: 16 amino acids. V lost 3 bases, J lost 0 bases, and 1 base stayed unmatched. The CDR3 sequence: CASSQGLAGSTDTQYF. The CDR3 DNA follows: TGCGCCAGCAGCCAGGGACTAGCGGGCAGCACAGATACGCAGTATTTT.

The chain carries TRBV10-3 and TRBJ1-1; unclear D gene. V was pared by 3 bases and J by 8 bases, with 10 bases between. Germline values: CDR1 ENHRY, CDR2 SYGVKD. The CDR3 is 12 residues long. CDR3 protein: CAISDAVTEAFF. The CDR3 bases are TGTGCCATCAGTGATGCCGTTACAGAAGCTTTCTTT.

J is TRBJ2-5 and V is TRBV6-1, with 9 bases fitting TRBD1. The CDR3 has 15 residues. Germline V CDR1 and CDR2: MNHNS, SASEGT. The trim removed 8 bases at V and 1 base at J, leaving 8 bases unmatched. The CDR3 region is CASARGQGFQETQYF. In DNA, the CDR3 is TGTGCCAGCGCTCGAGGACAGGGGTTCCAAGAGACCCAGTACTTC.

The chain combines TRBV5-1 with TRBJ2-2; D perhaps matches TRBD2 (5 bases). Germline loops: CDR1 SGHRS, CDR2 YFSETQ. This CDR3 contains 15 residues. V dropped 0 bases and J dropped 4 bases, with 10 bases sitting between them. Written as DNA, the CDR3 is TGCGCCAGCAGCTTGGTACTAGGTTCCACCGGGGAGCTGTTTTTT. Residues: CASSLVLGSTGELFF.

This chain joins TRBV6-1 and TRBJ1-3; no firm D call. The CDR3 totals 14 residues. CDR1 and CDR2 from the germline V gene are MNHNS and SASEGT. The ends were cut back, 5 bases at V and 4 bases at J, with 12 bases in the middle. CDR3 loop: CASSREVAGNTIYF. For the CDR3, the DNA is TGTGCCAGCAGTAGGGAGGTCGCGGGAAACACCATATATTTT.